The 25 T cell receptor beta chains below come from one sample, sequenced in a study of blood T cells in healthy people across ages. Alongside a J-beta primer mix, a sample-barcoded 5' primer served in a second PCR lasting roughly 6 to 12 cycles. MiXCR, run by TCRdb on the 5' RACE reads, gives a single entry per CDR3 protein. Of around 1.7 million distinct CDR3 sequences listed, about 30% were seen once; the top ten hold about 8%. Sequenced input: blood. The receptors were gathered from a woman aged 25-40 years in good health.

This chain links TRBV6-2 or TRBV6-3 with TRBJ1-5; unclear D gene. Looked up from germline, CDR1 is MNHEY and CDR2 is SVGEGT. Deletions cut 5 bases from V and 6 bases from J, with 8 bases between. This CDR3 spans 12 amino acids. The CDR3 region is CASSRDVQPQHF. CDR3 DNA: TGTGCCAGCAGTCGAGACGTTCAGCCCCAGCATTTT.

This clonotype was observed many times. The rearrangement uses TRBV29-1 and TRBJ2-5; D remains ambiguous. The length of the CDR3 is 13 residues. V lost 4 bases to trimming and J lost 5 bases, with 14 bases between them. Per germline, CDR1 SQVTM and CDR2 ANQGSEA. The CDR3 protein is CSVGRRLGETQYF. The CDR3 DNA is TGCAGCGTTGGTCGGCGTTTGGGGGAGACCCAGTACTTC.

This clonotype came up a few times. V and J are TRBV12-3 or TRBV12-4 and TRBJ2-3; a possible D gene is TRBD2 (6 bases). Between the trimmed V and J ends, which lost 8 bases and 9 bases, there was a span of 18 bases. The CDR3 covers 13 residues. Here the CDR3 reads CASGRSEVDTQYF. The CDR3 nucleotides read TGTGCCAGCGGGAGGTCAGAGGTAGACACGCAGTATTTT.

This clonotype has at least ten counts. The chain uses TRBV7-2 and TRBJ2-7, with D possibly matching TRBD1 (5 bases). CDR3 length equals 14 residues. V lost 4 bases and J 2 bases, leaving 12 bases between the germline ends. In germline, CDR1 is SGHTA, CDR2 FQGNSA. The CDR3 DNA is TGTGCCAGCAGCTCGGCAGGGCCAACCTACGAGCAGTACTTC. Translating gives CASSSAGPTYEQYF.

This clonotype was counted ten times or more. The rearrangement uses TRBV2 and TRBJ2-3; 12 positions match TRBD2. V shed 8 bases, J shed 5 bases, and the junction held 5 bases outside the gene matches. This CDR3 spans 14 amino acids. From germline, CDR1 is SNHLY and CDR2 FYNNEI. The CDR3 nucleotides read TGTGCCAGCGGATTGACTAGCGGGGGAGATACGCAGTATTTT. It yields the protein CASGLTSGGDTQYF.

The table lists this clonotype with a count of one. The chain has TRBV20-1 and TRBJ2-4, with 11 bases aligning to TRBD2. The J call may be wrong; the DNA end is better matched by TRBJ2-5. Germline loops: CDR1 DFQATT, CDR2 SNEGSKA (reference sequence). The CDR3 extends over 16 amino acids. The CDR3 nucleotides are TGCAGTGCTAGTGGAGGTAGCGGGAGGGCCGGGGAGACCCAGTACTTC. Amino acids: CSASGGSGRAGETQYF.

This clonotype has a count of ten or more. The chain links TRBV12-3 or TRBV12-4 to TRBJ2-1; 9 bases are shared with TRBD1. CDR3 length: 15 residues. The V and J ends lost 6 bases and 7 bases, in that order; junction bases with no gene match: 10. In DNA form, the CDR3 reads TGTGCCAGCAGCCCCACCGGGACAGGGATTAATGAGCAGTTCTTC. Its translation is CASSPTGTGINEQFF.

This clonotype was picked up a small number of times. V gene TRBV7-2 combines with J gene TRBJ1-6; 7 bases align to TRBD1. The CDR3 spans 14 residues. Germline-derived CDR1 and CDR2 are SGHTA and FQGNSA. J lost 14 bases, V lost 1 base, and 8 bases had no gene match. The CDR3 protein is CASSLEQGYGTLHF. The CDR3 coding sequence is TGTGCCAGCAGCTTAGAACAGGGGTACGGGACCCTCCACTTT. The complete variable domain, with remaining parts taken from reference TRBV7-2 and TRBJ1-6, reads GAGVSQSPSNKVTEKGKDVELRCDPISGHTALYWYRQSLGQGLEFLIYFQGNSAPDKSGLPSDRFSAERTGGSVSTLTIQRTQQEDSAVYLCASSLEQGYGTLHFGNGTRLTVT.

Ten or more counts support this clonotype. This chain links TRBV10-1 with TRBJ2-7; TRBD1 aligns across 7 bases. CDR3 length: 14 amino acids. Looked up from germline, CDR1 is WNHNN and CDR2 is SYGVQD (reference sequence). V trimming: 6 bases; J trimming: 2 bases; junction bases outside the gene matches: 7. The chain's CDR3 is CASSPGTVPYEQYF. CDR3 bases: TGCGCCAGCAGCCCCGGGACAGTACCCTACGAGCAGTACTTC.

V is TRBV5-1 and J is TRBJ2-3; perhaps D is TRBD1 or TRBD2 (6 bases each). V was trimmed by 0 bases and J by 5 bases, leaving 13 bases between them. Germline V gene lookup returns CDR1 SGHRS and CDR2 YFSETQ. This CDR3 has 15 amino acids. The CDR3: CASSLVGGMGDTQYF. The DNA of the CDR3 is TGCGCCAGCAGCTTGGTAGGGGGGATGGGAGATACGCAGTATTTT.

V usage is TRBV6-4 and J usage is TRBJ2-1; possible D gene TRBD1, 5 bases. The V and J ends lost 2 bases and 7 bases respectively, with 15 bases between them. Germline CDR1 MRHNA, CDR2 SNTAGT. CDR3 length: 15 residues. CDR3 nucleotide sequence: TGTGCCAGCAGTGACGTAGGGGCGCCGTATAATGAGCAGTTCTTC. Protein sequence: CASSDVGAPYNEQFF.

This clonotype was found many times. The gene calls are TRBV7-6 and TRBJ2-4, with a tentative D call TRBD2 (5 bases). The last part of the DNA fits TRBJ2-7 better; the J call may be wrong. Germline loops: CDR1 SGHVS, CDR2 FNYEAQ. The CDR3 spans 16 residues. CDR3 coding DNA: TGTGCCAGCAGCTTAGGTCGTCAAAGCGGCACTACCGAGCAGTACTTC. It translates to CASSLGRQSGTTEQYF.

This clonotype was observed a handful of times. The chain couples TRBV5-5 to TRBJ1-2; D perhaps matches TRBD1 (6 bases). The V end lost 4 bases, the J end lost 10 bases, and 14 bases lay between the germline ends. CDR3 length: 12 residues. Germline lookup yields CDR1 SGHKS and CDR2 YYEKEE (reference sequence). DNA of the CDR3: TGTGCCAGCAGCCCGGGACAAGCACTCTACACCTTC. Its translation: CASSPGQALYTF.

This clonotype has only a few counts. This chain uses TRBV6-2 or TRBV6-3 with TRBJ2-2; D is perhaps TRBD2 (6 bases). Germline V gives CDR1 MNHEY, CDR2 SVGEGT. CDR3 size: 15 residues. Trimming removed 7 bases at V and 0 bases at J, with 12 bases between. The DNA for the CDR3 is TGTGCCAGCATAGGGCGGACTACGAACACCGGGGAGCTGTTTTTT. Its protein is CASIGRTTNTGELFF.

The rearrangement joins TRBV15 to TRBJ2-1, with D uncertain. Per germline, CDR1 LNHNV and CDR2 YYDKDF (reference sequence). This CDR3 is built from 15 residues. V was shortened by 1 base and J by 1 base, with 8 bases between the two germline ends. The CDR3 coding sequence is TGTGCCACCAGCAGAGTGGCGGTTTCCTACAATGAGCAGTTCTTC. Protein sequence: CATSRVAVSYNEQFF.

Many counts were recorded for this clonotype. The genes are TRBV9 and TRBJ2-7; no definite D call. Trimming pared 2 bases from V and 1 base from J, leaving 7 bases between. CDR3 length: 13 residues. Germline loops: CDR1 SGDLS, CDR2 YYNGEE. This CDR3 is CASSVDFSYEQYF. The DNA for the CDR3 is TGTGCCAGCAGCGTCGACTTTTCCTACGAGCAGTACTTC.

This clonotype was counted many times. The chain recombines TRBV5-1 with TRBJ2-7; TRBD2 might be the D (5 bases). Per germline, CDR1 SGHRS and CDR2 YFSETQ. The CDR3 consists of 14 residues. V was shortened by 1 base and J by 4 bases, with 12 bases between the two germline ends. The CDR3 here is CASSLSAVAYEQYF. CDR3 nucleotide sequence: TGCGCCAGCAGCTTGTCCGCGGTAGCGTACGAGCAGTACTTC.

This chain links TRBV12-3 or TRBV12-4 with TRBJ1-2, with a weak D call TRBD1 (5 bases). Trimming shortened V by 3 bases and J by 7 bases, and 15 bases separated the two germline ends. The CDR3 has 14 amino acids. CDR3 in DNA: TGTGCCAGCAGTTTCCAGGGTAGGGGTGTTGGCTACACCTTC. Its protein is CASSFQGRGVGYTF.

The rearrangement links TRBV7-3 to TRBJ2-3; D is unclear. The germline V and J ends were trimmed by 2 bases and 2 bases, with 14 bases remaining between them. Germline V lookup: CDR1 SGHTA, CDR2 FQGTGA. This CDR3 region has 16 residues. DNA for the CDR3: TGTGCCAGCAGCTTATTATCTAGTCGGAACACAGATACGCAGTATTTT. Protein sequence: CASSLLSSRNTDTQYF. The variable domain in full, with the rest retrieved from reference TRBV7-3 and TRBJ2-3, is GAGVSQTPSNKVTEKGKYVELRCDPISGHTALYWYRQSLGQGPEFLIYFQGTGAADDSGLPNDRFFAVRPEGSVSTLKIQRTERGDSAVYLCASSLLSSRNTDTQYFGPGTRLTVL.

The rearrangement links TRBV6-2 or TRBV6-3 to TRBJ2-3; weak D call: TRBD2 (6 bases). CDR3 length: 16 residues. CDR1 MNHEY and CDR2 SVGEGT come from the germline V gene. Trimming shortened V by 5 bases and J by 3 bases, and 18 bases separated the two germline ends. This chain's CDR3 is CASSDPGRGPTDTQYF. CDR3 coding DNA: TGTGCCAGCAGTGACCCGGGGCGGGGCCCGACAGATACGCAGTATTTT.

This clonotype occurred many times. The chain combines TRBV6-5 with TRBJ1-2; D not certain. Trimming took off 0 bases at V and 12 bases at J, with 14 bases between the two ends. The CDR3 spans 13 residues. Germline loops: CDR1 MNHEY, CDR2 SVGAGI. The CDR3 DNA follows: TGTGCCAGCAGTTACTCGAAAATGACCCCTCACACCTTC. This codes for CASSYSKMTPHTF.

The chain joins TRBV29-1 to TRBJ2-3; D ambiguous. This CDR3 has 13 amino acids. Between the trimmed V and J ends, which lost 6 bases and 2 bases, there was a span of 12 bases. Germline V gene data show CDR1 as SQVTM and CDR2 as ANQGSEA. CDR3 in amino acids: CSVSRLFTDTQYF. The CDR3, as DNA: TGCAGCGTCTCTAGACTGTTCACAGATACGCAGTATTTT.

The rearrangement links TRBV30 to TRBJ2-4; 14 bases fit TRBD2. Trimming cost V 0 bases and J 8 bases; bases outside gene matches: 3. The CDR3 runs to 15 residues. Germline assignment: CDR1 GTSNPN and CDR2 SVGIG (reference sequence). DNA for the CDR3: TGTGCCTGGAGTGTCGGGACTAGCGGGAGCTACATTCAGTACTTC. It specifies CAWSVGTSGSYIQYF.

V and J are TRBV4-1 and TRBJ2-1; D gene uncertain. CDR1 is MGHRA, CDR2 YSYEKL, per germline. Trimming pared 3 bases from V and 0 bases from J, leaving 6 bases between. This CDR3 has 14 amino acids. As DNA, the CDR3 is TGCGCCAGCAGCCACCCGAGCTCCTACAATGAGCAGTTCTTC. Its translation is CASSHPSSYNEQFF.

V usage is TRBV27 and J usage is TRBJ1-2; unclear D gene. V shed 3 bases and J shed 3 bases, with 14 bases lying between them. The germline CDR1 and CDR2 sequences are MNHEY and SMNVEV (reference sequence). The CDR3 covers 15 residues. CDR3 in amino acids: CASSFSGRAYYGYTF. The CDR3 DNA sequence: TGTGCCAGCAGTTTTTCCGGGAGAGCCTACTATGGCTACACCTTC.